A single sample gave rise to the 28 T cell receptor beta chains below, sequenced in a study of shared clonotypes between healthy human individuals. TCRdb keeps only in-frame clones here, not all; method: immunoSEQ multiplex PCR. The sample consists of about 2.4 million clones, about 92% of them appearing once. Material for sequencing was naive CD4+ T cells sorted from blood. Stated subset: CD45RA+ positively selected. These receptors all come from a man younger than 35 in good health.

This clone has a single count. The V and J genes are TRBV11-2 and TRBJ2-3, with TRBD2 matching over 7 bases. V lost 5 bases to trimming and J lost 3 bases; unmatched junction nucleotides: 8. The CDR3 runs to 15 residues. CDR1 is SGHAT and CDR2 is FQNNGV in the germline V gene. CDR3 loop: CASSPAGIGTDTQYF. The CDR3 bases are TGTGCCAGCAGCCCAGCGGGAATCGGAACAGATACGCAGTATTTT.

The chain carries TRBV6-7 and TRBJ2-3; D unresolved. TRBV6-7 is known as an ORF, though its function is uncertain. This CDR3 has 17 residues. Trimming took off 5 bases at V and 1 base at J, with 19 bases between the two ends. The CDR3 bases are TGTGCCAGCAGTCAACTCCCGAAGACGGTCGGCACAGATACGCAGTATTTT. This gives the protein CASSQLPKTVGTDTQYF.

About this clone: A read error may produce the germline difference seen at one junction end. The chain recombines TRBV27 with TRBJ1-1; 7 bases are shared with TRBD1. CDR1 is MNHEY, CDR2 SMNVEV, per germline (reference sequence). This CDR3 has 14 amino acids. CDR3 bases: TGTGCCAGCGGTTTTAAGGGGGCGAGCGCTGAAGCTTTCTTT. This codes for CASGFKGASAEAFF.

The chain carries TRBV7-2 and TRBJ2-1; D is possibly TRBD1 (6 bases). The CDR3 length is 14 residues. The germline CDR1 and CDR2 sequences are SGHTA and FQGNSA. The germline V and J ends were trimmed by 5 bases and 3 bases, with 11 bases remaining between them. This chain's CDR3 is CASSPRGFYNEQFF. The CDR3, as DNA: TGTGCCAGCAGCCCTAGGGGGTTCTACAATGAGCAGTTCTTC.

This chain links TRBV20-1 with TRBJ2-7, with TRBD1 identical over 7 bases. The germline V gene has CDR1 DFQATT and CDR2 SNEGSKA (reference sequence). J was trimmed by 6 bases and V by 3 bases; bases with no gene match: 2. The CDR3 runs 11 residues. CDR3: CSASRDSEQYF. CDR3 coding DNA: TGCAGTGCTAGCCGGGACAGCGAGCAGTACTTC.

The chain links TRBV30 to TRBJ2-7; 8 bases map to TRBD2. The V gene's germline CDR1 is GTSNPN and CDR2 SVGIG (reference sequence). CDR3 length: 17 residues. The ends lost 2 bases at V and 4 bases at J; junction bases unmatched: 16. DNA of the CDR3: TGTGCCTGGAGTCGACCGAGCGGGAGCAAGACCCCTTACGAGCAGTACTTC. Protein: CAWSRPSGSKTPYEQYF.

DNA of the CDR3: TGTGCCAGCAGCTTAGAAGCCTATGGCTACACCTTC. It translates to CASSLEAYGYTF. The J gene is TRBJ1-2, the V gene TRBV7-2; no reliable D call. Germline V gives CDR1 SGHTA, CDR2 FQGNSA. The V gene lost 1 base and the J gene lost 4 bases, with 4 bases spanning the gap. This CDR3 is 12 amino acids long.

The chain employs TRBV7-2 and TRBJ2-2; the D gene is possibly TRBD1 (6 bases). V was shortened by 4 bases and J by 7 bases, with 13 bases between the two germline ends. The CDR3 sequence is 14 residues long. Germline CDR1 and CDR2: SGHTA and FQGNSA. CDR3 nucleotides: TGTGCCAGCAGCTCCCGATTAGGGGGCGGGGAGCTGTTTTTT. Protein: CASSSRLGGGELFF. Full variable domain (remainder filled in from reference TRBV7-2 and TRBJ2-2): GAGVSQSPSNKVTEKGKDVELRCDPISGHTALYWYRQSLGQGLEFLIYFQGNSAPDKSGLPSDRFSAERTGGSVSTLTIQRTQQEDSAVYLCASSSRLGGGELFFGEGSRLTVL.

The chain uses TRBV28 and TRBJ1-1; D is uncertain. This CDR3 is 13 amino acids long. The germline CDR1 and CDR2 sequences are MDHEN and SYDVKM. Trimming removed 6 bases at V and 7 bases at J, with 15 bases between. This CDR3 is CASRLVAGNEAFF. The CDR3 DNA follows: TGTGCCAGCAGGTTAGTGGCGGGGAATGAAGCTTTCTTT.

This clone came up once. This chain joins TRBV28 and TRBJ1-2; 9 bases map to TRBD1. The CDR3 has 16 amino acids. From germline, CDR1 is MDHEN and CDR2 SYDVKM. V shed 3 bases, J shed 8 bases, and the junction held 13 bases outside the gene matches. The CDR3 protein is CASSFPQTGGVWGYTF. DNA for the CDR3: TGTGCCAGCAGTTTTCCCCAAACAGGGGGCGTTTGGGGCTACACCTTC.

The chain carries TRBV9 and TRBJ2-2, with a possible D match to TRBD1 (5 bases). Germline lookup yields CDR1 SGDLS and CDR2 YYNGEE. V shed 0 bases and J shed 5 bases, with 11 bases lying between them. CDR3 length equals 15 residues. CDR3 protein: CASSVVGAGTGELFF. The CDR3 DNA is TGTGCCAGCAGCGTAGTTGGGGCCGGGACCGGGGAGCTGTTTTTT.

This chain joins TRBV7-6 and TRBJ2-3; 7 nucleotides agree with TRBD2. The V gene end was trimmed by 2 bases and the J gene end by 1 base; junction bases not matched to a gene: 12. Germline V gives CDR1 SGHVS, CDR2 FNYEAQ. This CDR3 region has 18 residues. The CDR3, as DNA: TGTGCCAGCAGCTTAAGTGGGGTGCGGGAGCTTGGCACAGATACGCAGTATTTT. Translation: CASSLSGVRELGTDTQYF.

The chain links TRBV19 to TRBJ1-4; no firm D call. Trimming left V 10 bases short and J 0 bases short, with 18 bases between. CDR1 LNHDA and CDR2 SQIVND come from the germline V gene (reference sequence). There are 16 residues in the CDR3. In nucleotides, the CDR3 is TGTGCCACCTCGGACCTCCGGAGGGCAACTAATGAAAAACTGTTTTTT. This codes for CATSDLRRATNEKLFF.

The CDR3 loop reads CAWVILNTEAFF. The CDR3 coding sequence is TGTGCCTGGGTTATATTGAACACTGAAGCTTTCTTT. This chain connects TRBV30 to TRBJ1-1, with D hard to call. The CDR3 is 12 residues long. With 5 bases removed from V and 0 bases from J, the gap between germline ends came to 7 bases. CDR1 GTSNPN and CDR2 SVGIG come from the germline V gene (reference sequence).

CDR3 region: CASGLVPLTGTYNRVSTDTQYF. The CDR3 coding sequence is TGTGCTAGTGGTTTGGTACCCCTGACAGGGACCTACAACCGAGTAAGCACAGATACGCAGTATTTT. V usage is TRBV12-5 and J usage is TRBJ2-3; the match to TRBD1 covers 7 bases. Germline CDR1 is LGHNT and CDR2 is FRNRAP. The V and J ends lost 0 bases and 0 bases, in that order; junction bases with no gene match: 21. The CDR3 has 22 amino acids.

This clone was observed once. This chain connects TRBV18 to TRBJ1-2, with D perhaps TRBD1 (5 bases). Germline CDR1 reads KGHSH; CDR2 reads LQKENI. V lost 3 bases and J lost 2, with 10 bases in between. This CDR3 is 14 amino acids long. DNA for the CDR3: TGTGCCAGCTCACCTACGGCAGGGAACTATGGCTACACCTTC. Translation: CASSPTAGNYGYTF.

On this clone: The same CDR3 also results from other DNA sequences found in this sample. The genes are TRBV30 and TRBJ2-3; D ambiguous. The CDR3 contains 13 residues. Trimming took 0 bases from V and 3 from J, leaving 7 bases between them. Germline-derived CDR1 and CDR2 are GTSNPN and SVGIG (reference sequence). The CDR3 nucleotides are TGTGCCTGGAGTGTAGGGATTACAGATACGCAGTATTTT. Translated, it gives CAWSVGITDTQYF.

The V gene is TRBV5-6, the J gene TRBJ2-7; 9 bases are a match to TRBD2. J lost 0 bases, V lost 4 bases, and 17 bases had no gene match. The germline gives CDR1 SGHDT, CDR2 YYEEEE. This CDR3 region has 19 residues. DNA of the CDR3: TGTGCCAGCAGCCCAGCCCCCTTGGGTAGCGGGGGATACTCCTACGAGCAGTACTTC. It yields the protein CASSPAPLGSGGYSYEQYF.

The chain joins TRBV23-1 to TRBJ2-7; the match to TRBD1 covers 7 bases. TRBV23-1 qualifies as an ORF whose function is uncertain. The length of the CDR3 is 19 residues. The V and J ends lost 0 bases and 0 bases, in that order; junction bases with no gene match: 14. The CDR3 coding sequence is TGCGCCAGCAGTCAATCCCCGTGCCGGGACAGCCAGTGCTCCTACGAGCAGTACTTC. Translation: CASSQSPCRDSQCSYEQYF.

The chain employs TRBV5-1 and TRBJ2-3; 7 bases align to TRBD1. The germline gives CDR1 SGHRS, CDR2 YFSETQ. V shed 0 bases, J shed 2 bases, and the junction held 6 bases outside the gene matches. The CDR3 loop spans 16 amino acids. The CDR3 DNA follows: TGCGCCAGCAGCTTGGAAAGGGACAGAAACACAGATACGCAGTATTTT. As protein: CASSLERDRNTDTQYF.

This chain uses TRBV1 with TRBJ1-1; the table's D gene call, TRBD1, was not cross checked with the DNA. TRBV1 is a documented pseudogene. The CDR3 length is 21 residues. CDR3 sequence reads: CTSSQKRTGLRTDLMNTEAFF. CDR3 coding DNA: TGCACCAGCAGCCAGAAGCGGACAGGACTCCGGACGGACCTTATGAACACTGAAGCTTTCTTT.

This chain links TRBV13 with TRBJ2-7; 8 bases match TRBD2. Germline trimming cut 5 bases from V and 4 bases from J; bases unmatched to any gene: 7. This CDR3 comprises 14 residues. Per the germline V gene, CDR1 is PRHDT and CDR2 is FYEKMQ (reference sequence). The CDR3 DNA is TGTGCCAGCAGCACCCGGACTAGCACTTACGAGCAGTACTTC. Protein product: CASSTRTSTYEQYF. Looking up the rest from reference TRBV13 and TRBJ2-7 gives the full variable domain: AAGVIQSPRHLIKEKRETATLKCYPIPRHDTVYWYQQGPGQDPQFLISFYEKMQSDKGSIPDRFSAQQFSDYHSELNMSSLELGDSALYFCASSTRTSTYEQYFGPGTRLTVT.

The V gene is TRBV18, the J gene TRBJ1-6; the D is unclear. The germline CDR1 and CDR2 sequences are KGHSH and LQKENI. This CDR3 contains 14 residues. Trimming removed 1 base at V and 7 bases at J, with 8 bases between. The CDR3 sequence is CASSPLPVNSPLHF. CDR3 sequence (DNA): TGTGCCAGCTCACCACTCCCAGTGAATTCACCCCTCCACTTT.

This chain uses TRBV6-6 with TRBJ1-2; no reliable D call. This CDR3 spans 13 amino acids. Germline V gene sequence: CDR1 MNHNY, CDR2 SVGAGI (reference sequence). The V end lost 7 bases, the J end lost 0 bases, and 9 bases lay between the germline ends. The CDR3 DNA is TGTGCCAGCACCGACAACCCTAACTATGGCTACACCTTC. It codes for CASTDNPNYGYTF.

The chain couples TRBV28 to TRBJ2-7; 8 bases line up with TRBD1. From germline, CDR1 is MDHEN and CDR2 SYDVKM. This CDR3 has 14 residues. V shed 3 bases and J 2 bases; nucleotides not matched to a gene: 3. The CDR3 DNA reads as TGTGCCAGCAGTTTGAACAGGGGGGCCTACGAGCAGTACTTC. It yields the protein CASSLNRGAYEQYF. The whole variable domain, filled in from reference TRBV28 and TRBJ2-7, reads DVKVTQSSRYLVKRTGEKVFLECVQDMDHENMFWYRQDPGLGLRLIYFSYDVKMKEKGDIPEGYSVSREKKERFSLILESASTNQTSMYLCASSLNRGAYEQYFGPGTRLTVT.

This rearrangement joins TRBV19 to TRBJ1-2; D might be TRBD1 (5 bases). The V gene lost 4 bases and the J gene lost 6 bases, with 18 bases spanning the gap. This CDR3 contains 15 residues. CDR1 is LNHDA and CDR2 is SQIVND in the germline V gene (reference sequence). The CDR3 here is CASSTAAGRRNGYTF. CDR3 coding DNA: TGTGCCAGTAGTACGGCCGCAGGGCGAAGGAATGGCTACACCTTC.

The V call is TRBV11-2, the J call TRBJ2-3, with TRBD1 identical over 7 bases. The germline gives CDR1 SGHAT, CDR2 FQNNGV. CDR3 length: 16 amino acids. Trimming at V came to 8 bases and at J to 0 bases, leaving 11 bases not matched to a gene. CDR3 in DNA: TGTGCCAGCGGCACAGGGGACCTTTCTAGCACAGATACGCAGTATTTT. As protein: CASGTGDLSSTDTQYF.

The genes are TRBV10-2 and TRBJ1-6; weak D call: TRBD1 (5 bases). V lost 7 bases to trimming and J lost 7 bases, with 17 bases between them. Germline V lookup: CDR1 WSHSY, CDR2 SAAADI. CDR3 length equals 15 residues. The DNA for the CDR3 is TGCGCCAGCATTCCTTTGTTAGACAGCAATTCACCCCTCCACTTT. This gives the protein CASIPLLDSNSPLHF.